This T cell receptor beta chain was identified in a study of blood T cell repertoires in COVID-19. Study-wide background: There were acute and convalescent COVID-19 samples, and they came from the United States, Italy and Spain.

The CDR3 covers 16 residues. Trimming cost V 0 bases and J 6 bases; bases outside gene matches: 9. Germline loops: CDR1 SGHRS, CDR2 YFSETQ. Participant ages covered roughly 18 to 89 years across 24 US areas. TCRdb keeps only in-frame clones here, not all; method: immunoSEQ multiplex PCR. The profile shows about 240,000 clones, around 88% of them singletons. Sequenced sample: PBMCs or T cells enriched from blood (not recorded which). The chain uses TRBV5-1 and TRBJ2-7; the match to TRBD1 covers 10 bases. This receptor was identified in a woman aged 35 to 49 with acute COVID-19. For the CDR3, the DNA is TGCGCCAGCAGCTTGGGGGACGGGACAGGGGAGATCGAGCAGTACTTC. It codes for CASSLGDGTGEIEQYF.